Listed here are 23 T cell receptor beta chains from one sample, sequenced in a study of immune heterogeneity within non-small cell lung tumors. Bulk tumor genomic DNA constituted the template, at around 600 ng per sample. Biopsies that were spaced far apart were taken, several per primary tumor, during surgery. Patients had untreated, newly diagnosed non-small cell lung cancer and underwent curative surgery. TCR beta CDR3 amplification used multiplex PCR with 32 V and 13 J primers. Via MiXCR, TCRdb re-called the multiplex PCR reads, giving one row per CDR3 protein. The profile shows around 20,000 distinct CDR3 sequences, 27% of them singletons. What was sequenced was lung tumor tissue. These receptors came from a man aged 40-49 years with non-small cell lung cancer.

This clonotype was seen ten or more times. DNA for the CDR3: TGTGCCAGCAGGCCAAGCGGGAGTAGAGGCGAGCAGTACTTC. Amino acid sequence: CASRPSGSRGEQYF. The chain joins TRBV14 to TRBJ2-7; 8 positions match TRBD2. V shed 6 bases, J shed 6 bases, and the junction held 10 bases outside the gene matches. CDR3 length equals 14 residues. Germline V CDR1 and CDR2: SGHDN, FVKESK.

Relative to its sample, this clonotype is medium-sized. The gene calls are TRBV20-1 and TRBJ2-7; 12 bases line up with TRBD2. This CDR3 comprises 17 residues. Trimming at V came to 0 bases and at J to 4 bases, leaving 10 bases not matched to a gene. The germline V gene encodes CDR1 DFQATT and CDR2 SNEGSKA (reference sequence). CDR3 bases: TGCAGTGCTAGAGATGGACGACTAGCGGGAGTGACGTACGAGCAGTACTTC. Translation: CSARDGRLAGVTYEQYF.

The CDR3 sequence: CASSKDEKLFF. The CDR3, as DNA: TGTGCCAGCAGCAAGGATGAAAAACTGTTTTTT. The chain links TRBV9 to TRBJ1-4; D is uncertain. The CDR3 consists of 11 residues. Germline V gives CDR1 SGDLS, CDR2 YYNGEE. The V gene lost 4 bases and the J gene lost 6 bases, with 4 bases spanning the gap.

Turning to this clonotype: A much larger clone sits a single nucleotide away, making a read error possible. The chain couples TRBV7-6 to TRBJ2-1, with D perhaps TRBD2 (6 bases). Germline V gene data show CDR1 as SGHVS and CDR2 as FNYEAQ. CDR3 length: 17 amino acids. CDR3 region: CSSSLATGGGWANEQFF. The CDR3 nucleotides read TGTTCCAGCAGCTTAGCCACCGGGGGAGGATGGGCCAATGAGCAGTTCTTC.

Regarding this clonotype: This may be a read error, as it is one base from a much larger clone. The chain has TRBV12-3 or TRBV12-4 and TRBJ1-2; the match to TRBD1 covers 7 bases. CDR3 length: 13 residues. The CDR3 region has the DNA TGTACCAGCAGTCAGGGGGGAACCTATGGCTACACCTTC. Translated: CTSSQGGTYGYTF.

This chain connects TRBV5-5 to TRBJ2-3, with D perhaps assigned TRBD1 or TRBD2 (5 bases each). The germline V gene encodes CDR1 SGHKS and CDR2 YYEKEE (reference sequence). This CDR3 has 14 amino acids. Trimming removed 4 bases at V and 6 bases at J, with 15 bases between. The CDR3 sequence: CASSLGAGEDTQYF. The DNA of the CDR3 is TGTGCCAGCAGCCTCGGGGCGGGCGAGGATACGCAGTATTTT.

The rearrangement uses TRBV5-8 and TRBJ2-1, with 8 bases identical to TRBD1. Germline V CDR1 and CDR2: SGHTS, YDEGEE. The CDR3 is made up of 17 amino acids. V lost 0 bases to trimming and J lost 4 bases; unmatched junction nucleotides: 9. This CDR3 is CASSLAGTGDRYNEQFF. Here the CDR3 DNA reads TGTGCCAGCAGCTTGGCAGGGACAGGCGACAGATACAATGAGCAGTTCTTC. Together with reference TRBV5-8 and TRBJ2-1, the CDR3 gives the full variable domain: EAGVTQSPTHLIKTRGQQATLRCSPISGHTSVYWYQQALGLGLQFLLWYDEGEERNRGNFPPRFSGRQFPNYSSELNVNALELEDSALYLCASSLAGTGDRYNEQFFGPGTRLTVL.

About this clonotype: Given a much more abundant clone one base away, this may be a read error. This chain joins TRBV6-5 and TRBJ1-5; 7 nucleotides agree with TRBD1. The CDR3 spans 15 residues. Germline V gene lookup returns CDR1 MNHEY and CDR2 SVGAGI. The CDR3 DNA is TGTGCCATCAGTTACCCTGGGACAGTCAATCAGCCCCAGCATTTT. Translation gives CAISYPGTVNQPQHF.

About this clonotype: A much more abundant neighbour one base away suggests this may be a read error. The chain uses TRBV5-1 and TRBJ2-2; 10 bases are a match to TRBD1. Trimming at V came to 5 bases and at J to 3 bases, leaving 10 bases not matched to a gene. Germline CDR1 is SGHRS and CDR2 is YFSETQ. The CDR3 runs 17 residues. The CDR3 DNA is TGCGCCAGCAGAAAGAGTTCCGGGACAGGGGACACCGGGGAGCTGTTTTTT. Its protein is CASRKSSGTGDTGELFF.

Ten or more counts support this clonotype. The V call is TRBV28, the J call TRBJ2-3, with 7 bases matching TRBD2. The germline gives CDR1 MDHEN, CDR2 SYDVKM. This CDR3 has 15 amino acids. The J segment lost 0 bases and the V segment lost 6 bases, leaving 6 bases of the junction unmatched. The CDR3 DNA is TGTGCCAGCAGGCGCCCTAGCGGCAGCACAGATACGCAGTATTTT. It encodes CASRRPSGSTDTQYF.

On this clonotype itself: Without the conserved terminal phenylalanine or tryptophan, this CDR3 likely stems from a read error. This chain connects TRBV18 to TRBJ2-7; no definite D call. Between the trimmed V and J ends, which lost 6 bases and 1 base, there was a span of 13 bases. The CDR3 has 14 amino acids. Germline V gives CDR1 KGHSH, CDR2 LQKENI. The CDR3 sequence is CASSELRSSYEQYS. Here the CDR3 DNA reads TGTGCCAGCTCCGAACTGAGGTCTTCCTACGAGCAGTACTCC.

This clonotype was observed at least ten times. The chain joins TRBV28 to TRBJ1-1; 8 nucleotides match TRBD1. V dropped 3 bases and J dropped 1; count of bases not matched to a gene: 4. Per germline, CDR1 MDHEN and CDR2 SYDVKM. There are 15 residues in the CDR3. CDR3 in amino acids: CASSFRTGRNTEAFF. The CDR3 DNA reads TGTGCCAGCAGTTTCCGGACAGGGCGGAACACTGAAGCTTTCTTT.

The chain links TRBV12-3 or TRBV12-4 to TRBJ2-2; D remains ambiguous. V gave up 5 bases and J gave up 2 bases, with 3 bases separating them. The CDR3 length is 12 residues. In nucleotides, the CDR3 is TGTGCCAGCAGTCTTAACACCGGGGAGCTGTTTTTT. Protein product: CASSLNTGELFF.

This clonotype was recorded only once. One base away lies a much larger clone, so this may be a sequencing read error. The J gene is TRBJ2-3, the V gene TRBV6-1; 9 positions agree with TRBD1. Per the germline V gene, CDR1 is MNHNS and CDR2 is SASEGT. This CDR3 is built from 15 residues. CDR3 bases: TGTGCCAGCAGTAGACGACAGGGGGATGCAGATGCGCAGTATTTT. Translating gives CASSRRQGDADAQYF.

This clonotype was seen more than once but under ten times. This rearrangement joins TRBV4-2 to TRBJ2-2; D is ambiguous. CDR1 LGHNA and CDR2 YNFKEQ come from the germline V gene. CDR3 length: 13 residues. V shed 0 bases and J shed 6 bases, with 5 bases lying between them. Here the CDR3 reads CASSQELAGELFF. The CDR3 nucleotides are TGTGCCAGCAGCCAAGAACTGGCCGGGGAGCTGTTTTTT.

This clonotype was detected ten times or more. The chain couples TRBV6-1 to TRBJ1-3, with D perhaps TRBD1 (5 bases). Germline CDR1 MNHNS, CDR2 SASEGT. The ends were cut back, 4 bases at V and 4 bases at J, with 11 bases in the middle. The CDR3 is 14 amino acids. CDR3 nucleotides: TGTGCCAGCAGTGGACAGCGTAACGGAAACACCATATATTTT. This gives the protein CASSGQRNGNTIYF.

The chain employs TRBV20-1 and TRBJ2-3; 9 nucleotides line up with TRBD2. The CDR3 runs to 15 residues. Germline CDR1 reads DFQATT; CDR2 reads SNEGSKA (reference sequence). The V and J ends lost 0 bases and 4 bases, in that order; junction bases with no gene match: 5. The CDR3: CSARDPSGTSDTQYF. CDR3 bases: TGCAGTGCTAGAGATCCTAGCGGGACCTCAGATACGCAGTATTTT.

In the case of this clonotype: This may be a read error, as it is one base from a much larger clone. The chain couples TRBV6-1 to TRBJ1-1; TRBD1 is a possible D gene (5 bases). The CDR3 contains 13 residues. The germline V gene has CDR1 MNHNS and CDR2 SASEGT. Here the CDR3 reads CASSDWGYTEALF. The CDR3 DNA is TGTGCCAGCAGTGATTGGGGCTATACTGAAGCTTTATTT.

This clonotype came up once. This sequence may be a read error, since a much larger clone differs from it by one base. The rearrangement links TRBV12-3 or TRBV12-4 to TRBJ1-3, with 9 positions matching TRBD1. J was trimmed by 6 bases and V by 5 bases; bases with no gene match: 5. The CDR3 runs to 14 residues. CDR3 region: CASSAQGAVNTIYF. CDR3 in DNA: TGTGCCAGCAGTGCACAGGGGGCTGTAAACACCATATATTTT.

Remarks on this clonotype: A clone one base away is much larger, so this may be a read error. This chain uses TRBV2 with TRBJ2-7; D is tentatively TRBD1 or TRBD2 (5 bases each). CDR1 SNHLY and CDR2 FYNNEI come from the germline V gene. CDR3 length: 13 residues. In nucleotides, the CDR3 is TGTGCCAGCTGCCGGGACCCAAGCTACGAGCTGTACTTC. This sequence encodes CASCRDPSYELYF.

The rearrangement uses TRBV9 and TRBJ2-2, with 12 bases fitting TRBD2. Trimming took 4 bases from V and 5 from J; bases not matched to a gene: 12. Germline-derived CDR1 and CDR2 are SGDLS and YYNGEE. The CDR3 consists of 18 residues. CDR3 amino acids: CASSPRTSGVGMTGELFF. Written as DNA, the CDR3 is TGTGCCAGCAGCCCCCGGACTAGCGGGGTCGGGATGACCGGGGAGCTGTTTTTT.

The chain joins TRBV10-3 to TRBJ1-2; TRBD1 aligns across 8 bases. V dropped 3 bases and J dropped 6; count of bases not matched to a gene: 6. Germline V gives CDR1 ENHRY, CDR2 SYGVKD. CDR3 length: 14 residues. Written as DNA, the CDR3 is TGTGCCATCAGTGAACCTCGGGACAGGAATGGCTACACCTTC. Amino acid sequence: CAISEPRDRNGYTF.

This clonotype was seen more than once but under ten times. This rearrangement joins TRBV25-1 to TRBJ2-1; TRBD2 matches at 9 bases. CDR1 MGHDK and CDR2 SYGVNS come from the germline V gene. The CDR3 contains 17 residues. The trim removed 1 base at V and 8 bases at J, leaving 12 bases unmatched. CDR3 DNA: TGTGCCAGCAGTGAATTCAGGACTAGCGTGATCGGCGATGAGCAGTTCTTC. It codes for CASSEFRTSVIGDEQFF.